This TCR beta chain came from a study of T cell repertoires in cytomegalovirus infection. On the study more broadly: Use of recently identified HLA-C-restricted and well-studied HLA-B-restricted CMV epitopes was part of the study.

TCRdb reanalysed the reads using MiXCR and keeps one entry per CDR3 protein. The sample records around 900,000 distinct CDR3 sequences, 30% to 40% being singletons. Per the germline V gene, CDR1 is SEHNR and CDR2 is FQNEAQ (reference sequence). The length of the CDR3 is 14 residues. V was cut by 2 bases and J by 8 bases, with 12 bases left in between. The table lists this clonotype with a few counts. What it binds is unknown. The material sequenced was cultured CD8+ T cells from PBMCs, taken from culture after CMV antigen stimulation. The genes are TRBV7-9 and TRBJ1-4, with D uncertain. This TCR was sampled from a human donor in good health (CMV status not recorded). Some clones in this sample may be carry-over from other donors' samples. The DNA for the CDR3 is TGTGCCAGCAGCTTATCCGCCTTAGAAGAAAAACTGTTTTTT. Translating gives CASSLSALEEKLFF.